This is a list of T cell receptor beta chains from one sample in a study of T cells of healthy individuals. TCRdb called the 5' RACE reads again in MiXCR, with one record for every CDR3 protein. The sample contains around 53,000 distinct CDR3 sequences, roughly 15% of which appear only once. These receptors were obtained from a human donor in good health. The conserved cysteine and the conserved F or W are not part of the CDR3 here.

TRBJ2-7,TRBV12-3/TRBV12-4,ASSPRGNVYEQY
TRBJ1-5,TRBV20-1,SAVRQQGPQH
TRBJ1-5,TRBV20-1,SARDLGSRFSNQPQH
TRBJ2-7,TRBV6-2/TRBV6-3,ASSYGRGYEQY
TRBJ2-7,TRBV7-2,ASSPTGSSSYEQY
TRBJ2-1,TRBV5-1,ASSLAEIGSLAYNEQF
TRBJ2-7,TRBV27,ASSRGRDGQSDEQY
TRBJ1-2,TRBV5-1,ASSLANYGYT
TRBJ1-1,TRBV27,ASSLSGALDTEAF
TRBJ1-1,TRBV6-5,ASSYSGKNTEAF
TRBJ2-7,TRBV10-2,ASSPDYYEQY
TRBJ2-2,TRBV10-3,AIGPGTGNTGELF
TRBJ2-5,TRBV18,ASSRTGDETQY
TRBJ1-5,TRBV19,ASSTTGGDQPQH
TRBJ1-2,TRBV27,ASSAHTGSYGYT
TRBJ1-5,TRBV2,ASRRTGISNQPQH
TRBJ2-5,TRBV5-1,ASTTPDGGDRTQY
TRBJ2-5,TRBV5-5,ASSFGPDSKETQY
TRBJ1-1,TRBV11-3,ASSQQANTEAF
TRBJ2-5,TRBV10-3,AIRDGTSGETQY
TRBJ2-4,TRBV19,ASSIGNVKNIQY
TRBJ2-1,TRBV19,ASSIRAGSYNEQF
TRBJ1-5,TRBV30,AFKSRDKEEPQH
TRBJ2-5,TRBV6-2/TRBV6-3,ASSGTGRQTQY
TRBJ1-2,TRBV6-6,ASETGDHGYT
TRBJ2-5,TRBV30,AWMAEETQY
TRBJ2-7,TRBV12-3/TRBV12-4,ASSYGGGYYEQY
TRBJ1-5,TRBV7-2,ASSLAESPPQH
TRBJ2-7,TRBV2,ASSEEPGTYEQY
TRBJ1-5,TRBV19,ASSIPPGQGFDQPQH
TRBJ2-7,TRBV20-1,SAMGDGGLEQY
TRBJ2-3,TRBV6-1,ASSGEGGTDTQY
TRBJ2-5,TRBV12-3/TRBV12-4,ASSPRTGRETQY
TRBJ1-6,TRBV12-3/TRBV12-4,ASSFSGAPLH
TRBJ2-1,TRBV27,ASSNGGINEQF
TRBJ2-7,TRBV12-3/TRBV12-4,ASSLAGNEQY
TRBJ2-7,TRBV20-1,SARIHSGIPYEQY
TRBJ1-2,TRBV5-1,ASREQTGGFGYT
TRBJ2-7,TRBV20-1,SARPGQGYYEQY
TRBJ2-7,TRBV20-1,SATDRVYEQY
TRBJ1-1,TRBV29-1,SVESYQGRNTEAF
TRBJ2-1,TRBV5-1,ASSLTGDFNYNEQF
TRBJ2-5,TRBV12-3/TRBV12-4,ASRQGWETQY
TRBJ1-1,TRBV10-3,AIRDTGTGNTEAF